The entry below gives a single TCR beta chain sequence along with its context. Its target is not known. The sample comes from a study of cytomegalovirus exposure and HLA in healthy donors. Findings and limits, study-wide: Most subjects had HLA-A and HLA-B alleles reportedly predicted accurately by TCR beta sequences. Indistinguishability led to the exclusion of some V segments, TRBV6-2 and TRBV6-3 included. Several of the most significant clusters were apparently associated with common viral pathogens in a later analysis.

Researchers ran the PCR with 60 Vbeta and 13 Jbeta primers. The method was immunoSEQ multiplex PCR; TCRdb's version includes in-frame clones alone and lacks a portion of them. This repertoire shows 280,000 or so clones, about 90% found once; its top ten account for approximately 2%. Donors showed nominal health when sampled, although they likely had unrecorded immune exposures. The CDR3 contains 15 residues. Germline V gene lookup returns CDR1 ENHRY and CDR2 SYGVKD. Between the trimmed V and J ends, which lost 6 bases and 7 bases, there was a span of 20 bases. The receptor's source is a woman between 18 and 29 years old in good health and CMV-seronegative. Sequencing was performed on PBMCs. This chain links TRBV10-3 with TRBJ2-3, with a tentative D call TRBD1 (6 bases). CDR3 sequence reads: CAIRGTGIQGNTQYF. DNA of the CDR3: TGTGCCATCAGGGGTACAGGAATCCAGGGGAATACGCAGTATTTT.